The rows below give T cell receptor beta chains drawn from one sample of a study of blood T cells in healthy people across ages. TCRdb ran MiXCR on the 5' RACE reads and lists one entry per CDR3 protein. The sample holds more than 1,400,000 distinct CDR3 sequences; about 43% are singletons and the top ten take 7.9%. Sequencing was performed on blood. These TCRs come from a woman aged 18-35 years in good health. The CDR3 runs from the conserved cysteine through the conserved F or W. The D gene is left open where the match is weak. Part of the rows lack a size; the others show once, few, many or a class for expanded clones.

V gene,D gene,clone size,J gene,CDR3 protein,CDR3 DNA
TRBV20-1,NA,NA,TRBJ1-1,CSGLGVNTEAFF,TGCAGTGGATTAGGGGTCAACACTGAAGCTTTCTTT
TRBV7-2,NA,NA,TRBJ1-1,CASSRGHLNTEAFF,TGTGCCAGCAGCAGAGGACACCTGAACACTGAAGCTTTCTTT
TRBV6-4,TRBD2,NA,TRBJ2-1,CASSERGSGKSNEQFF,TGTGCCAGCAGTGAGCGGGGGTCCGGGAAGAGCAATGAGCAGTTCTTC
TRBV4-1,TRBD2,many,TRBJ2-3,CASSLTSGGRVDTQYF,TGCGCCAGCAGCCTTACTAGCGGGGGGCGGGTAGATACGCAGTATTTT
TRBV13,TRBD1,NA,TRBJ2-7,CASTKRGLYEQYF,TGTGCCAGCACTAAAAGGGGGCTATACGAGCAGTACTTC
TRBV13,TRBD2,NA,TRBJ2-1,CASSIRTSYNERFF,TGTGCCAGCAGCATTCGGACTAGCTACAATGAGCGGTTCTTC
TRBV6-2/TRBV6-3,NA,NA,TRBJ1-5,CASSYSWGQEPQHF,TGTGCCAGCAGTTACTCGTGGGGGCAGGAGCCCCAGCATTTT
TRBV6-4,NA,NA,TRBJ1-2,CASSDSPGDHYGYTF,TGTGCCAGCAGTGACTCCCCCGGGGACCACTATGGCTACACCTTC
TRBV3-1,NA,NA,TRBJ1-1,CASSQRDTEAFF,TGTGCCAGCAGCCAGCGGGACACTGAAGCTTTCTTT
TRBV6-5,TRBD2,NA,TRBJ2-7,CASSYAAGGQRSYNEQYF,TGTGCCAGCAGTTACGCGGCGGGAGGGCAACGCTCCTACAATGAGCAGTACTTC
TRBV13,TRBD1,many,TRBJ2-7,CASSWIPGTGDYEQYF,TGTGCCAGCAGCTGGATCCCCGGGACAGGGGACTACGAGCAGTACTTC